This T cell receptor (beta chain) is from a study of blood T cell repertoires in COVID-19. Overall study: Researchers got acute and convalescent COVID-19 samples from the United States, Italy and Spain. Sources were T cells, B-cell-depleted T cells, or PBMCs; the material itself was cDNA or gDNA.

Deletions cut 4 bases from V and 6 bases from J, with 16 bases between. The CDR3 has 14 residues. Per the germline V gene, CDR1 is LGHDT and CDR2 is YNNKEL (reference sequence). Per the original methods: Amplifying reference gene primers gave estimates of nucleated cell counts. Using immunoSEQ multiplex PCR, the repertoire was profiled, and TCRdb retains in-frame clones only, with some absent. V and J calls and clone size follow that table, whereas D and trimming were derived from the DNA. Of over 250,000 clones listed, 80% to 90% are singletons. Sequencing was carried out using peripheral blood. The source is a woman in her seventies with acute or convalescent COVID-19. The rearrangement links TRBV3-1 (or the pseudogene TRBV3-2) to TRBJ2-7, with D possibly being TRBD1 (6 bases). The CDR3 loop is CASSRPGDIREQYF. The CDR3 DNA reads as TGTGCCAGCAGCCGACCCGGGGACATCCGCGAGCAGTACTTC.